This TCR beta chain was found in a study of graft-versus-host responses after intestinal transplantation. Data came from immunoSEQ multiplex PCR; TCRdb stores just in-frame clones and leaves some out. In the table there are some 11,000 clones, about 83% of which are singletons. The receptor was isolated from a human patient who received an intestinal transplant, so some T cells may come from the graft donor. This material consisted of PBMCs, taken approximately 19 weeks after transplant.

This CDR3 is CASSTYDTYEQYF. The CDR3 DNA follows: TGTGCCAGCAGTACCTACGACACCTACGAGCAGTACTTC. The V call is TRBV6-6, the J call TRBJ2-7; D not resolved. This CDR3 has 13 residues. Trimming took off 5 bases at V and 2 bases at J, with 10 bases between the two ends. The germline V gene has CDR1 MNHNY and CDR2 SVGAGI (reference sequence).